This T cell receptor (beta chain) was sequenced in a study of technical replicates of blood from a handful of donors. Sequenced by immunoSEQ multiplex PCR; TCRdb stores in-frame clones only, minus some. Among about 70,000 clones listed, about 94% were seen once. The specimen sequenced was T cells isolated from PBMCs. This clonotype was obtained from a human donor in good health.

This CDR3 is CASSVEGASGSTLDTQYF. CDR3 coding DNA: TGTGCCAGCAGCGTAGAGGGCGCTAGCGGGAGTACGTTAGATACGCAGTATTTT. V gene TRBV9 combines with J gene TRBJ2-3; 10 positions agree with TRBD2. The V and J ends lost 0 bases and 5 bases, in that order; junction bases with no gene match: 12. The CDR3 totals 18 residues. In germline, CDR1 is SGDLS, CDR2 YYNGEE. The variable domain in full, completed from reference TRBV9 and TRBJ2-3, reads DSGVTQTPKHLITATGQRVTLRCSPRSGDLSVYWYQQSLDQGLQFLIQYYNGEERAKGNILERFSAQQFPDLHSELNLSSLELGDSALYFCASSVEGASGSTLDTQYFGPGTRLTVL.